The entry below describes one TCR beta chain. What it binds is unknown. One end of the junction fails to match germline, which may point to a read error. Germline V gene data show CDR1 as SGHRS and CDR2 as YFSETQ. This CDR3 has 13 residues. Arm-PCR with iRepertoire HTBI primers amplified the CDR3 regions for these TCR beta libraries. Each CDR3 protein gets one entry after TCRdb re-called the multiplex PCR reads with MiXCR. The data show roughly 400,000 distinct CDR3 sequences, 21% seen once. This entry is derived from a study of regulatory T cells in long-lasting Graves disease. General study results and limits: New patients shared fewer public clonotypes (approximately 1,000) than persistent patients did (roughly 2,500).

As for time point: persistent/refractory GD, antithyroid drugs over 5 years with positive TRAb. PBMC RNA served as the TCR library source. The clonotype originates from a female donor with Graves disease. Sequenced material: peripheral blood mononuclear cells (PBMCs), taken when the disease was refractory, from a patient treated with antithyroid drugs. The chain links TRBV5-1 to TRBJ1-5, with D maybe TRBD1 (5 bases). The CDR3 sequence is CTSSAGPNQPQHF. In nucleotides, the CDR3 is TGCACCAGCAGTGCGGGGCCCAATCAGCCCCAGCATTTT.